This T cell receptor (beta chain) was sequenced for a study of cytomegalovirus exposure and HLA in healthy donors. Notes on this clone: Its antigen is as yet unknown.

Notes on the study in general: According to reports, the classifier identified cytomegalovirus status with high specificity and sensitivity. Three chains linked to CMV were shown in vitro to be specific for CMV antigens. Within the approximately 110 validation repertoires, first-cohort TCR clusters tended to co-occur, according to a later analysis. Overall, approximately 150 TCR beta chains were annotated as cytomegalovirus-associated.

Profiling relied on immunoSEQ multiplex PCR, and the TCRdb table lists in-frame clones only, not all of them. The sample consists of 35,000 to 50,000 clones, around nine tenths of them appearing once. This CDR3 is built from 15 residues. The germline V and J ends were trimmed by 0 bases and 12 bases, with 19 bases remaining between them. Germline CDR1 SGHRS, CDR2 YFSETQ. The TCR was taken from a man aged 18 to 29 in good health and CMV-seronegative. The sequencing sample was made of PBMCs. V is TRBV5-1 and J is TRBJ2-1, with D possibly being TRBD2 (6 bases). The chain's CDR3 is CASSLDGLAYPRQFF. In DNA, the CDR3 is TGCGCCAGCAGCTTGGATGGCCTAGCGTACCCTAGGCAGTTCTTC.